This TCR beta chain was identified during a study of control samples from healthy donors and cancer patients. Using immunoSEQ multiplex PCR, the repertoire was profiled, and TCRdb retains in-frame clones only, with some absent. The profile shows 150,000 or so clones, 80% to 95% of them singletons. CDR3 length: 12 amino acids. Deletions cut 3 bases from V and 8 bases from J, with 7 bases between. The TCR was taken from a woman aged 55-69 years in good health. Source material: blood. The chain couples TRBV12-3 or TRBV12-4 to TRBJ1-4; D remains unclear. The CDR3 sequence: CASSFDGEKLFF. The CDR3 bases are TGTGCCAGCAGTTTTGATGGGGAAAAACTGTTTTTT.